Detailed here is one T cell receptor (beta chain). Antigen: not known. This record belongs to a study of T cell responses to AZD1222 COVID-19 vaccine. Whole-study results and caveats: The donor group comprised mostly white British people and more females; the analysis possibly underestimated clonal diversity.

Germline CDR1 SEHNR, CDR2 FQNEAQ (reference sequence). The CDR3 is made up of 13 amino acids. V gave up 0 bases and J gave up 9 bases, with 6 bases separating them. The data were produced by immunoSEQ multiplex PCR, yet TCRdb's version contains in-frame clones alone and is incomplete. The repertoire holds tens of thousands of clones, around nine tenths seen once, with under 25% in the top ten. This receptor was taken from an adult in good health. Sequencing was performed on peripheral blood, taken on day 0 of AZD1222 vaccination. The genes are TRBV7-9 and TRBJ1-6; D is unclear. The CDR3 nucleotides read TGTGCCAGCAGCTTAGCGATGAGTTCACCCCTCCACTTT. Its translation is CASSLAMSSPLHF.